The subject of this entry is one T cell receptor beta chain. Its specificity is unknown. The sample is drawn from a study of shared clonotypes between healthy human individuals. The wider study: Per donor, three plates held CD4 naive cells, three held CD4 memory, two held CD8 naive and one held CD8 memory. Notes on the study in general: Sorted-subset samples were not fully sequenced, rarefaction indicated.

Researchers ran the assay at a deep level. The repertoire was sequenced with immunoSEQ multiplex PCR; TCRdb's copy has only in-frame clones and lacks some. The sample contains around 2,000,000 clones, roughly 94% of which appear only once. CD45RA-negative memory and CD45RA+ naive subsets were split from the CD4+ cells. What was sequenced was naive CD4+ T cells sorted from blood. Subset reported: CD45RA+ positively selected. The receptor was derived from a man between 18 and 35 years old in good health.

For the CDR3, the DNA is TGTGCCAGCAGTGCTAGCGGGGGGAGGGTGACCCAGTACTTC. It translates to CASSASGGRVTQYF. The chain couples TRBV6-1 to TRBJ2-5; the match to TRBD2 covers 11 bases. V was pared by 4 bases and J by 7 bases, with 5 bases of the junction left unmatched. CDR3 size: 14 residues. Germline CDR1 MNHNS, CDR2 SASEGT.